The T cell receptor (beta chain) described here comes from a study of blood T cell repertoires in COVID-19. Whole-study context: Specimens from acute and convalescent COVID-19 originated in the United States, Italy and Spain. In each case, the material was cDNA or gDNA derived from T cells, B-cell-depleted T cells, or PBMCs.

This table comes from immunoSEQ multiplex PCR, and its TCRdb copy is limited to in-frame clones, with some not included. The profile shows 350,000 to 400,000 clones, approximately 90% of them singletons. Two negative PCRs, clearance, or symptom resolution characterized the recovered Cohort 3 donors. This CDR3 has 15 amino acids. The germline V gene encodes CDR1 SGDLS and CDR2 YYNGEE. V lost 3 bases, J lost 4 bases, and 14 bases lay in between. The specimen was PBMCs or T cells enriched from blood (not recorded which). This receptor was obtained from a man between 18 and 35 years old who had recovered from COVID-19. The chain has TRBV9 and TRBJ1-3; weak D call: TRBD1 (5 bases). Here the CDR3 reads CASSETGTLGNTIYF. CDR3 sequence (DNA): TGTGCCAGCAGCGAAACGGGGACTCTCGGAAACACCATATATTTT.